These 30 T cell receptor beta chains were sequenced from one sample in a study of cytomegalovirus exposure and HLA in healthy donors. 13 Jbeta primers and 60 Vbeta primers were used for the PCR. Profiled with immunoSEQ multiplex PCR; TCRdb holds only in-frame clones, not every one. The table records around 130,000 clones, about 70% of them present only once. The sample taken for sequencing was PBMCs. Receptors were obtained from a woman aged 55-70 years in good health and CMV-seropositive.

Note on this clone: One end of the junction is discordant with germline, which a read error may explain. V gene TRBV7-9 combines with J gene TRBJ1-5; 7 positions agree with TRBD1. The CDR3 runs 16 residues. Germline lookup yields CDR1 SEHNR and CDR2 FQNEAQ (reference sequence). In DNA form, the CDR3 reads TGTTCCAGCAGTCGGGACAGCCCTTATAGCAATCAGCCCCAGCATTTT. Amino acid sequence: CSSSRDSPYSNQPQHF.

The J gene is TRBJ2-1, the V gene TRBV5-1; TRBD1 agrees at 7 bases. After removal of 0 bases from V and 9 bases from J, the junction contained 9 bases not matched to a gene. The V gene's germline CDR1 is SGHRS and CDR2 YFSETQ. The CDR3 length is 15 residues. CDR3 coding DNA: TGCGCCAGCAGCTTGGAGACAGGGAACATAGGTGAGCAGTTCTTC. Residues: CASSLETGNIGEQFF.

The chain couples TRBV2 to TRBJ1-3; D perhaps matches TRBD1 (6 bases). The CDR3 contains 15 residues. V lost 7 bases, J lost 2 bases, and 15 bases lay in between. CDR1 is SNHLY, CDR2 FYNNEI, per germline. CDR3 sequence reads: CASTLQGRAGNTIYF. Here the CDR3 DNA reads TGTGCCAGCACCTTACAGGGTAGGGCTGGAAACACCATATATTTT.

V is TRBV2 and J is TRBJ1-2; 9 nucleotides agree with TRBD1. The CDR3 length is 15 residues. J gave up 5 bases and V 3 bases, and 7 bases lay outside the gene matches. Germline values: CDR1 SNHLY, CDR2 FYNNEI. The CDR3 DNA sequence: TGTGCCAGCAGTGACTCGGGACAGGGTCGATATGGCTACACCTTC. Amino acids: CASSDSGQGRYGYTF.

This chain uses TRBV7-9 with TRBJ2-2, with a tentative D call TRBD1 (8 bases). This CDR3 region has 17 residues. Looked up from germline, CDR1 is SEHNR and CDR2 is FQNEAQ (reference sequence). V lost 2 bases to trimming and J lost 5 bases, with 18 bases between them. As DNA, the CDR3 is TGTGCCAGCAGCTTATTTCCAGGACAGGGAGGGACCGGGGAGCTGTTTTTT. Translating gives CASSLFPGQGGTGELFF.

This clone was observed a few times. V usage is TRBV6-1 and J usage is TRBJ1-4; the D is unclear. CDR3 length: 15 residues. With 3 bases removed from V and 8 bases from J, the gap between germline ends came to 16 bases. Germline values: CDR1 MNHNS, CDR2 SASEGT. CDR3 DNA: TGTGCCAGCAGTGAGCCGGGAAGAGCGGGCGAAAAACTGTTTTTT. Translated: CASSEPGRAGEKLFF.

V is TRBV12-5 and J is TRBJ2-7; possible D gene TRBD2, 6 bases. In germline, CDR1 is LGHNT, CDR2 FRNRAP. This CDR3 contains 15 residues. The ends were cut back, 4 bases at V and 5 bases at J, with 18 bases in the middle. In DNA form, the CDR3 reads TGTGCTAGTGGTTCCCTGTCTAGACTAGGCGACGAGCAGTACTTC. This codes for CASGSLSRLGDEQYF.

This clone was seen only a few times. The chain combines TRBV6-6 with TRBJ1-4, with TRBD1 matching 9 bases. The CDR3 is 13 residues long. V gave up 4 bases and J gave up 17 bases; unmatched junction bases: 11. Germline values: CDR1 MNHNY, CDR2 SVGAGI (reference sequence). The CDR3 DNA sequence: TGTGCCAGCAGTTCCCCGACAGGGGGGGACTGTTTTTTT. Its protein product is CASSSPTGGDCFF.

CDR3 DNA: TGCAGCGTTGCGGGCACAGGGGCCGCTGAAGCTTTCTTT. It translates to CSVAGTGAAEAFF. This chain links TRBV29-1 with TRBJ1-1; TRBD1 matches 7 bases. This CDR3 is 13 amino acids long. Trimming cost V 4 bases and J 6 bases; bases outside gene matches: 8. The germline V gene has CDR1 SQVTM and CDR2 ANQGSEA.

This sequence joins TRBV7-9 and TRBJ2-3; D is perhaps TRBD1 (7 bases). The CDR3 loop spans 17 amino acids. The V gene lost 1 base and the J gene lost 0 bases, with 14 bases spanning the gap. Germline loops: CDR1 SEHNR, CDR2 FQNEAQ (reference sequence). The CDR3 protein is CASSLGMGGQSTDTQYF. The CDR3, as DNA: TGTGCCAGCAGCTTAGGGATGGGGGGACAGAGCACAGATACGCAGTATTTT.

The chain uses TRBV5-1 and TRBJ1-5; D is possibly TRBD1 (5 bases). The CDR3 has 16 residues. V shed 0 bases and J shed 0 bases, with 10 bases lying between them. Germline V lookup: CDR1 SGHRS, CDR2 YFSETQ. In DNA, the CDR3 is TGCGCCAGCAGCTTGGGGGGGGTATCTAGCAATCAGCCCCAGCATTTT. Translated, it gives CASSLGGVSSNQPQHF.

This clone has only a few counts. J is TRBJ1-5 and V is TRBV19, with TRBD1 matching 10 bases. From germline, CDR1 is LNHDA and CDR2 SQIVND (reference sequence). Germline trimming cut 3 bases from V and 4 bases from J; bases unmatched to any gene: 6. The CDR3 length is 16 residues. This CDR3 is CASSIATDRGNQPQHF. The CDR3 DNA reads as TGTGCCAGTAGTATTGCCACGGACAGGGGGAATCAGCCCCAGCATTTT. Based on the CDR3 plus reference TRBV19 and TRBJ1-5, the full variable domain is DGGITQSPKYLFRKEGQNVTLSCEQNLNHDAMYWYRQDPGQGLRLIYYSQIVNDFQKGDIAEGYSVSREKKESFPLTVTSAQKNPTAFYLCASSIATDRGNQPQHFGDGTRLSIL.

The chain has TRBV29-1 and TRBJ1-1, with a tentative D call TRBD1 (5 bases). The CDR3 has 15 residues. Germline CDR1 is SQVTM and CDR2 is ANQGSEA. Trimming stripped 4 bases from V and 0 bases from J, with 15 bases between. The CDR3 region is CSVAQDWRMNTEAFF. CDR3 sequence (DNA): TGCAGCGTTGCACAGGATTGGCGGATGAACACTGAAGCTTTCTTT. The whole variable domain, remainder taken from reference TRBV29-1 and TRBJ1-1, is SAVISQKPSRDICQRGTSLTIQCQVDSQVTMMFWYRQQPGQSLTLIATANQGSEATYESGFVIDKFPISRPNLTFSTLTVSNMSPEDSSIYLCSVAQDWRMNTEAFFGQGTRLTVV.

This chain connects TRBV28 to TRBJ1-2; D might be TRBD1 (5 bases). Germline CDR1 MDHEN, CDR2 SYDVKM. This CDR3 has 14 residues. Trimming left V 8 bases short and J 3 bases short, with 16 bases between. CDR3 residues: CASRDGGGDYGYTF. The CDR3 region has the DNA TGTGCCAGCCGCGACGGGGGTGGCGACTATGGCTACACCTTC.

V and J are TRBV5-6 and TRBJ1-5, with D perhaps matching TRBD1 (5 bases). Trimming removed 1 base at V and 2 bases at J, with 10 bases between. Germline CDR1 reads SGHDT; CDR2 reads YYEEEE. This CDR3 is built from 15 residues. The CDR3 DNA sequence: TGTGCCAGCAGCTTGCAGGGAACGGGCAATCAGCCCCAGCATTTT. Residues: CASSLQGTGNQPQHF.

This chain joins TRBV4-2 and TRBJ1-1; D uncertain. The ends were cut back, 4 bases at V and 1 base at J, with 10 bases in the middle. Germline V gene data show CDR1 as LGHNA and CDR2 as YNFKEQ. The CDR3 contains 14 residues. CDR3 nucleotide sequence: TGTGCCAGCAGCCGTCGGGAATCGAACACTGAAGCTTTCTTT. It translates to CASSRRESNTEAFF.

This sequence joins TRBV9 and TRBJ1-6, with D unclear. The length of the CDR3 is 20 residues. V lost 0 bases and J lost 2, with 21 bases in between. Germline V gives CDR1 SGDLS, CDR2 YYNGEE. The CDR3 region is CASSVDDKTRPQAYNSPLHF. CDR3 bases: TGTGCCAGCAGCGTAGACGACAAAACTAGGCCCCAGGCCTATAATTCACCCCTCCACTTT. The complete variable domain, with remaining parts taken from reference TRBV9 and TRBJ1-6, reads DSGVTQTPKHLITATGQRVTLRCSPRSGDLSVYWYQQSLDQGLQFLIQYYNGEERAKGNILERFSAQQFPDLHSELNLSSLELGDSALYFCASSVDDKTRPQAYNSPLHFGNGTRLTVT.

CDR3 sequence: CAISVEAVSSYEQYF. CDR3 coding DNA: TGTGCCATCAGTGTTGAGGCAGTGAGCTCCTACGAGCAGTACTTC. The chain combines TRBV10-3 with TRBJ2-7; D not resolved. Trimming cost V 4 bases and J 0 bases, with 13 bases left between them. This CDR3 is built from 15 residues. In germline, CDR1 is ENHRY, CDR2 SYGVKD.

This clone occurred a few times. V usage is TRBV2 and J usage is TRBJ2-2, with D possibly TRBD2 on 5 matching bases. The CDR3 length is 14 residues. Germline assignment: CDR1 SNHLY and CDR2 FYNNEI. V shed 6 bases and J shed 0 bases, with 8 bases lying between them. The CDR3 sequence: CASRGDTNTGELFF. The CDR3 nucleotides are TGTGCCAGCAGGGGAGACACGAACACCGGGGAGCTGTTTTTT.

This sequence joins TRBV5-5 and TRBJ1-2, with TRBD1 as a possible D gene (5 bases). The CDR3 runs to 17 residues. V was cut by 4 bases and J by 0 bases, with 19 bases left in between. Per the germline V gene, CDR1 is SGHKS and CDR2 is YYEKEE (reference sequence). In nucleotides, the CDR3 is TGTGCCAGCAGCCCCCAGGGTGGGGCAGGAACTAACTATGGCTACACCTTC. Encoded protein: CASSPQGGAGTNYGYTF.

The J gene is TRBJ2-2, the V gene TRBV18; 8 bases line up with TRBD1. Germline values: CDR1 KGHSH, CDR2 LQKENI. The V segment lost 3 bases and the J segment 2 bases; nucleotides outside the gene matches: 2. The CDR3 has 15 amino acids. The CDR3 sequence: CASSPGTGNTGELFF. CDR3 bases: TGTGCCAGCTCACCGGGGACAGGAAACACCGGGGAGCTGTTTTTT.

The chain recombines TRBV2 with TRBJ2-5; 9 bases are shared with TRBD1. With the DNA end fitting TRBJ2-7 better, the J assignment may be wrong. Per the germline V gene, CDR1 is SNHLY and CDR2 is FYNNEI. The CDR3 has 16 residues. The CDR3 nucleotides read TGTGCCAGCAGCCTTACTGGGACAGGGAATTCCTACGAGCAGTACTTC. Its protein is CASSLTGTGNSYEQYF.

The table lists this clone with a count of one. The chain links TRBV27 to TRBJ2-1; possibly TRBD1 for D (6 bases). Germline V gene lookup returns CDR1 MNHEY and CDR2 SMNVEV (reference sequence). V lost 5 bases, J lost 10 bases, and 18 bases lay in between. The CDR3 length is 14 residues. The CDR3 spells CASSPTGQNPEQFF. In DNA, the CDR3 is TGTGCCAGCAGTCCGACAGGACAGAATCCCGAGCAGTTCTTC.

The chain has TRBV5-1 and TRBJ1-3; TRBD1 aligns across 8 bases. Trimming at V came to 3 bases and at J to 0 bases, leaving 2 bases not matched to a gene. The CDR3 sequence is 15 residues long. From germline, CDR1 is SGHRS and CDR2 YFSETQ. The CDR3 here is CASSSGQGSGNTIYF. In DNA form, the CDR3 reads TGCGCCAGCAGCTCCGGACAGGGCTCTGGAAACACCATATATTTT.

A few counts support this clone. CDR3 sequence reads: CASSFSPGTSGSYNEQFF. CDR3 DNA sequence: TGTGCCAGCAGTTTCTCCCCGGGGACTAGCGGGTCCTACAATGAGCAGTTCTTC. This chain links TRBV27 with TRBJ2-1; TRBD2 matches 12 bases. The germline CDR1 and CDR2 sequences are MNHEY and SMNVEV (reference sequence). The CDR3 runs 18 residues. J gave up 1 base and V 3 bases, and 7 bases lay outside the gene matches.

The chain couples TRBV7-9 to TRBJ1-2; a weak D match, TRBD1 (5 bases). The V and J ends lost 6 bases and 5 bases respectively, with 22 bases between them. The germline V gene encodes CDR1 SEHNR and CDR2 FQNEAQ (reference sequence). This CDR3 has 16 amino acids. The CDR3, as DNA: TGTGCCAGCAGTCGTACGGGGGGGTACGAGTTGTATGGCTACACCTTC. Protein: CASSRTGGYELYGYTF.

This chain links TRBV5-1 with TRBJ1-5, with D uncertain. This CDR3 has 15 amino acids. Germline V lookup: CDR1 SGHRS, CDR2 YFSETQ. V was clipped by 2 bases and J by 6 bases, with 15 bases between them. The CDR3 DNA reads TGCGCCAGCAGCTTAAACCGGGGTCCAGGTCAGCCCCAGCATTTT. Residues: CASSLNRGPGQPQHF.

The chain couples TRBV27 to TRBJ1-6; 8 bases are a match to TRBD1. The length of the CDR3 is 15 residues. V lost 2 bases, J lost 8 bases, and 5 bases stayed unmatched. Germline CDR1 and CDR2: MNHEY and SMNVEV (reference sequence). The DNA of the CDR3 is TGTGCCAGCAGTTTAGTGACAGGGGCATATTCACCCCTCCACTTT. It codes for CASSLVTGAYSPLHF.

This clone occurred once. V is TRBV7-8 and J is TRBJ1-2; the match to TRBD1 covers 7 bases. Germline V gene sequence: CDR1 SGHVS, CDR2 FQNEAQ. The CDR3 sequence is 14 residues long. Trimming took 5 bases from V and 5 from J; bases not matched to a gene: 8. CDR3 sequence (DNA): TGTGCCAGCAGCATTACAGGGGCCCCATATGGCTACACCTTC. Translation: CASSITGAPYGYTF.

J is TRBJ1-2 and V is TRBV18; 8 nucleotides align to TRBD1. The CDR3 sequence is 14 residues long. The germline gives CDR1 KGHSH, CDR2 LQKENI. Trimming removed 4 bases from V and 5 bases from J; junction bases left unmatched: 6. The CDR3 DNA sequence: TGTGCCAGCTCACAGCTGACAGGGGATTATGGCTACACCTTC. It is translated as CASSQLTGDYGYTF.